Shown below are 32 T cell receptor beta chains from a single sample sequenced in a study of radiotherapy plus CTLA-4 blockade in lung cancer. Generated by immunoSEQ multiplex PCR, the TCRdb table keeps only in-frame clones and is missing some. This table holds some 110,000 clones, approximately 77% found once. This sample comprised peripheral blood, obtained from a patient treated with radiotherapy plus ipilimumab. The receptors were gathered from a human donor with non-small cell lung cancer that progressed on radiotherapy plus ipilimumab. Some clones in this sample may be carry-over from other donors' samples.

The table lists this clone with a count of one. In DNA form, the CDR3 reads TGTGCCAGCAGCTTGTGGGGCGGAGACAATCAGCCCCAGCATTTT. Translation gives CASSLWGGDNQPQHF. The rearrangement joins TRBV5-5 to TRBJ1-5, with TRBD1 as a possible D gene (5 bases). Trimming removed 1 base from V and 3 bases from J, with 11 bases in between. This CDR3 comprises 15 residues. Looked up from germline, CDR1 is SGHKS and CDR2 is YYEKEE (reference sequence).

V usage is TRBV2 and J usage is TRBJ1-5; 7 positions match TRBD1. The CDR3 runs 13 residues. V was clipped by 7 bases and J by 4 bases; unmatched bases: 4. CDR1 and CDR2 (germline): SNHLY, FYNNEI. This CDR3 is CASKGQPNQPQHF. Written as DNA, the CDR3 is TGTGCCAGCAAGGGACAGCCGAATCAGCCCCAGCATTTT.

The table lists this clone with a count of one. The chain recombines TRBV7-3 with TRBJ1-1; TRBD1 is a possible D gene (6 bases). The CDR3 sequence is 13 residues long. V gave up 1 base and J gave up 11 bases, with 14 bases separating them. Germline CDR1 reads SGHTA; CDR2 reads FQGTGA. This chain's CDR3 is CASSLIFAGVAFF. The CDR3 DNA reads TGTGCCAGCAGCTTAATTTTCGCAGGGGTGGCTTTCTTT.

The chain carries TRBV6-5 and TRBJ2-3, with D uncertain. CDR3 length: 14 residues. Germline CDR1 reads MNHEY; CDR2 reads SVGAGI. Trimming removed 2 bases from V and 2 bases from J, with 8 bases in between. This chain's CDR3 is CASSYGLPTDTQYF. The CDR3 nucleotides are TGTGCCAGCAGTTACGGGTTACCCACAGATACGCAGTATTTT.

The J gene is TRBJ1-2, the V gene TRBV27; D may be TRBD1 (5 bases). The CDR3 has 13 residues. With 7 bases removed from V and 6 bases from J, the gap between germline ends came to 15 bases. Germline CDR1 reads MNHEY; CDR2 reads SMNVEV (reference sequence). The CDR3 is CASTSGGMHGYTF. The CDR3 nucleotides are TGTGCCAGCACCTCGGGGGGAATGCATGGCTACACCTTC.

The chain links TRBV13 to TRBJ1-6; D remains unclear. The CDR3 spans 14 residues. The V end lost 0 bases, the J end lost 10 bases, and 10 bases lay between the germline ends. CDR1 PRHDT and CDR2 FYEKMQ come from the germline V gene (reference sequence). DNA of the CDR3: TGTGCCAGCAGCTTAGGTCAGTTCGGATCACCCCTCCACTTT. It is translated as CASSLGQFGSPLHF.

CDR3 nucleotide sequence: TGTGCCAGCAGCCCGTCCGTCCTAATCTGGTACGAGCAGTACTTC. This gives the protein CASSPSVLIWYEQYF. The V and J genes are TRBV5-5 and TRBJ2-7, with no clear D. The CDR3 is made up of 15 amino acids. CDR1 SGHKS and CDR2 YYEKEE come from the germline V gene (reference sequence). Deletions cut 4 bases from V and 4 bases from J, with 18 bases between.

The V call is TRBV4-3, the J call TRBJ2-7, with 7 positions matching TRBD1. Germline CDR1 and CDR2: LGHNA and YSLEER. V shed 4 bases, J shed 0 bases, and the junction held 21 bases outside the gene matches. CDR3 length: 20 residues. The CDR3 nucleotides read TGCGCCAGCAGCCGAACGTACGGGACAGTTTCACCCCACAGCTCCTACGAGCAGTACTTC. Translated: CASSRTYGTVSPHSSYEQYF.

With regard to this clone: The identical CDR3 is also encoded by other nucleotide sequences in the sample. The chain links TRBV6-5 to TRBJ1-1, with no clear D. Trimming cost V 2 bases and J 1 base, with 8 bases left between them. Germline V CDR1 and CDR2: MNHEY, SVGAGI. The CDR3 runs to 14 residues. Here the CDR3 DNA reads TGTGCCAGCAGTTACGAGGGCTGGAACACTGAAGCTTTCTTT. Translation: CASSYEGWNTEAFF.

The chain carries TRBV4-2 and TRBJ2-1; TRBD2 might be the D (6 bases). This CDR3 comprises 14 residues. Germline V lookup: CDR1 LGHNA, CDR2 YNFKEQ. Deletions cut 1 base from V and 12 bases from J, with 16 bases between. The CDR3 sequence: CASSQVMGTPGQFF. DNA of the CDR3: TGTGCCAGCAGCCAAGTTATGGGGACTCCAGGGCAGTTCTTC.

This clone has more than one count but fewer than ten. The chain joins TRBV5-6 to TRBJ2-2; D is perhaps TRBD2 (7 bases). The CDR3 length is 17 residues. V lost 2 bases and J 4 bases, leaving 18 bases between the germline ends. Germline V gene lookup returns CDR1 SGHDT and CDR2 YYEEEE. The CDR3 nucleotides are TGTGCCAGCAGCTTAATAGGGGGGGCCCAGTCCACCGGGGAGCTGTTTTTT. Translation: CASSLIGGAQSTGELFF.

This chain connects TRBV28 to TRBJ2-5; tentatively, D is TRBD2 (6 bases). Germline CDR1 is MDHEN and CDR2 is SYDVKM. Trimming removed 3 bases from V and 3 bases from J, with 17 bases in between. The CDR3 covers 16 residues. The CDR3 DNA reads TGTGCCAGCAGTTTTAATGGCGGGGCGATCGAAGAGACCCAGTACTTC. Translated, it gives CASSFNGGAIEETQYF.

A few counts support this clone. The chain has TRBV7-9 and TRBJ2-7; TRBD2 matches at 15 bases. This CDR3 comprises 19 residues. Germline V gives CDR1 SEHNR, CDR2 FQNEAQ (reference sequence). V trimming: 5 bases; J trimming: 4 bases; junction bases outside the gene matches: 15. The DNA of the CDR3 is TGTGCCAGCAGCCCGACCGGACTAGCGGGGGGGCTAGCGGTGTACGAGCAGTACTTC. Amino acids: CASSPTGLAGGLAVYEQYF.

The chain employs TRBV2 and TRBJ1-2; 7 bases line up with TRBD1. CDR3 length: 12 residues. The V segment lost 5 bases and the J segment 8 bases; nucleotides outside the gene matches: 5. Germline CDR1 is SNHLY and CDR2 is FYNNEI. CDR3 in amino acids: CASSTGVEGYTF. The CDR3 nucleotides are TGTGCCAGCAGTACAGGGGTAGAGGGCTACACCTTC.

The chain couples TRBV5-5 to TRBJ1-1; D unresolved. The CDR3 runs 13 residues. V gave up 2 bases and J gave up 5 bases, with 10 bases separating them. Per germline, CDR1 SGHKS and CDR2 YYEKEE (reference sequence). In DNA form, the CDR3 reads TGTGCCAGCAGCTTTGAGGTATATACTGAAGCTTTCTTT. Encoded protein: CASSFEVYTEAFF.

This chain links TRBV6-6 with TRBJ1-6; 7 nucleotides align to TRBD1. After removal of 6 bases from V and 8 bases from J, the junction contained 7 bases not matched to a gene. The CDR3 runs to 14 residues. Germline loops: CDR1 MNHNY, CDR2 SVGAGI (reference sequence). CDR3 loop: CASSYGQAYSPLHF. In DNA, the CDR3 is TGTGCCAGCAGCTATGGACAGGCATATTCACCCCTCCACTTT.

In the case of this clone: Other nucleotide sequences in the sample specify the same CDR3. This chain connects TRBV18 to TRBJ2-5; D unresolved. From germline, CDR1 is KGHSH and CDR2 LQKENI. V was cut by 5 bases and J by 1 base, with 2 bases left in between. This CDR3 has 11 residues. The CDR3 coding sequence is TGTGCCAGCTCAACCCAAGAGACCCAGTACTTC. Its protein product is CASSTQETQYF.

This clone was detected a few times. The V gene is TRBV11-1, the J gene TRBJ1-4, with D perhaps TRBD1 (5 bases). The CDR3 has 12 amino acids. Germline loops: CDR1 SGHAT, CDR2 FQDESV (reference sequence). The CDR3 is CATQGDAEKLFF. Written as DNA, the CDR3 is TGTGCTACCCAGGGCGACGCTGAAAAACTGTTTTTT.

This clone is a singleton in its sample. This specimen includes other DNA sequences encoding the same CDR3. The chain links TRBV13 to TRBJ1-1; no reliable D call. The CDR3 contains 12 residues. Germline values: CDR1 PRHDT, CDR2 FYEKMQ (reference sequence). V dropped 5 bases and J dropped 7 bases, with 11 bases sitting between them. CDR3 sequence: CASSRTPYEAFF. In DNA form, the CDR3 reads TGTGCCAGCAGCAGAACACCATATGAAGCTTTCTTT.

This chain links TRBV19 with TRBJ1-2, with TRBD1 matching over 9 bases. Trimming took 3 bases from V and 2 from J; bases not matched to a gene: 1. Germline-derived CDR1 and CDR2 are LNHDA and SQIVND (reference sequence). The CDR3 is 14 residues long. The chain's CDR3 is CASSIGTGNYGYTF. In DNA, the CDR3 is TGTGCCAGTAGTATTGGGACAGGGAACTATGGCTACACCTTC.

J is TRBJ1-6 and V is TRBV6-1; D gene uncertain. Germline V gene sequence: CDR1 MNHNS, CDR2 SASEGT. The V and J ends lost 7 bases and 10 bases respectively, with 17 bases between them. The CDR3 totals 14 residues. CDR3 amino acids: CASTEGWGISPLHF. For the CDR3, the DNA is TGTGCCAGCACCGAAGGGTGGGGAATATCACCCCTCCACTTT.

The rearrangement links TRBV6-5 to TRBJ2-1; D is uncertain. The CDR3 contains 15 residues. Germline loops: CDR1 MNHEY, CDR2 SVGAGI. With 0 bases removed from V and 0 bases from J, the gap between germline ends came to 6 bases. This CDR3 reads CASSYSPNSYNEQFF. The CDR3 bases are TGTGCCAGCAGTTACTCTCCTAACTCCTACAATGAGCAGTTCTTC.

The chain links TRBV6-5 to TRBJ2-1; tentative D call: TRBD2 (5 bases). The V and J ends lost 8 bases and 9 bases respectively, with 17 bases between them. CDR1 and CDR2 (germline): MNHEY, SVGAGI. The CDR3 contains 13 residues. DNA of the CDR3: TGTGCCAGCCGCCTACAGCTGGGGAGTGAGCAGTTCTTC. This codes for CASRLQLGSEQFF.

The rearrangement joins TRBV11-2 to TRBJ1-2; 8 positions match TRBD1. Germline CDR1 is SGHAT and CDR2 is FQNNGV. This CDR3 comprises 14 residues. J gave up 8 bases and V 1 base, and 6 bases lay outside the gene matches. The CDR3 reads CASSLARGLGGYTF. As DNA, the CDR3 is TGTGCCAGCAGCTTAGCCAGGGGGCTAGGGGGCTACACCTTC.

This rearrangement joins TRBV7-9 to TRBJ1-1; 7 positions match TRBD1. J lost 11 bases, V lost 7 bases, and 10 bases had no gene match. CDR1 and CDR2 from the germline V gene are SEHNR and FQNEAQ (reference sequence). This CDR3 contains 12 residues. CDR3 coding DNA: TGTGCCAGCATTGGACAGGCCGGGGGGGCTTTCTTT. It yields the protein CASIGQAGGAFF.

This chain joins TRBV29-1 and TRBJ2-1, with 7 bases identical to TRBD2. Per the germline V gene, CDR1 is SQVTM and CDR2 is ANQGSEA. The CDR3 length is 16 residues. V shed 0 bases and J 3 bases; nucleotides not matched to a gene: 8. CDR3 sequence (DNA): TGCAGCGTTGAAGATCGGGCGGGGGACCACTACAATGAGCAGTTCTTC. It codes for CSVEDRAGDHYNEQFF.

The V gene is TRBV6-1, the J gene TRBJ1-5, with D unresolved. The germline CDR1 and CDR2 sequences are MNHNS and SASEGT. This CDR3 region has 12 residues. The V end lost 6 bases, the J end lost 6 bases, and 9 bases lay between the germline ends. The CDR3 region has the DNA TGTGCCAGCAGGGAATGGGCTCAGCCCCAGCATTTT. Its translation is CASREWAQPQHF.

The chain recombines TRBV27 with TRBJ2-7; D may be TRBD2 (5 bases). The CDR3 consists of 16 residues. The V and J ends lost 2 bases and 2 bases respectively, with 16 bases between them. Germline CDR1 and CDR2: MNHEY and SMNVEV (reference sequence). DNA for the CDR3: TGTGCCAGCAGTTTAAGCGGTTCACCCCTAACCTACGAGCAGTACTTC. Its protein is CASSLSGSPLTYEQYF.

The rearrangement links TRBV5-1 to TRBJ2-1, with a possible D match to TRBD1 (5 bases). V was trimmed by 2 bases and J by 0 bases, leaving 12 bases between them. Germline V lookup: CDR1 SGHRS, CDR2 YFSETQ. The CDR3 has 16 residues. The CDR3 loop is CASSFKGLNSYNEQFF. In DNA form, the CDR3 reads TGCGCCAGCAGCTTTAAGGGGCTAAACTCCTACAATGAGCAGTTCTTC.

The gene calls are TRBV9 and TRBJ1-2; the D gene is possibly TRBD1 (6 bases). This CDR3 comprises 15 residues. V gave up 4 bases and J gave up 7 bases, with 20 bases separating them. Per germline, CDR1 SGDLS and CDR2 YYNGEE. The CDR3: CASSSGSEGEGGYTF. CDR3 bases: TGTGCCAGCAGCTCAGGGTCGGAGGGGGAAGGTGGCTACACCTTC.

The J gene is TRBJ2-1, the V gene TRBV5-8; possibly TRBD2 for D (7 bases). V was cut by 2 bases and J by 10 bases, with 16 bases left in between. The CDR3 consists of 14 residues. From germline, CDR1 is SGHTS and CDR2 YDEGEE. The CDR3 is CASSFAGAPREQFF. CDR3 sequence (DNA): TGTGCCAGCAGCTTTGCGGGGGCCCCCAGGGAGCAGTTCTTC. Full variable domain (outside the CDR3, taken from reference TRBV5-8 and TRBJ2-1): EAGVTQSPTHLIKTRGQQATLRCSPISGHTSVYWYQQALGLGLQFLLWYDEGEERNRGNFPPRFSGRQFPNYSSELNVNALELEDSALYLCASSFAGAPREQFFGPGTRLTVL.

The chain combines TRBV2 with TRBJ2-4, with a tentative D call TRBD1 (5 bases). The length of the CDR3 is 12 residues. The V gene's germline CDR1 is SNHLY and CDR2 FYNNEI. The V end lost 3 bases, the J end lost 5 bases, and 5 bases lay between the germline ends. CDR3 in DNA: TGTGCCAGCAGTGACAGGGAAAACATTCAGTACTTC. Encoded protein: CASSDRENIQYF.